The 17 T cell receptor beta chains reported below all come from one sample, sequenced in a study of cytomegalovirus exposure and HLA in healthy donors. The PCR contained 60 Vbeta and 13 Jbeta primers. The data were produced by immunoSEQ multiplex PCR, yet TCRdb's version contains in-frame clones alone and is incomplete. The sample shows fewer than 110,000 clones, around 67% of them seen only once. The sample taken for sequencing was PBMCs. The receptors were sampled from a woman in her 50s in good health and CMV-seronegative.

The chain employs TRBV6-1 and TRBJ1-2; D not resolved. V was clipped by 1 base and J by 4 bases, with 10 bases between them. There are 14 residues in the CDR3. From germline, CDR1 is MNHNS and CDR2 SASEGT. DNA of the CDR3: TGTGCCAGCAGTGAAGTCCTGGAGGGCTATGGCTACACCTTC. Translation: CASSEVLEGYGYTF.

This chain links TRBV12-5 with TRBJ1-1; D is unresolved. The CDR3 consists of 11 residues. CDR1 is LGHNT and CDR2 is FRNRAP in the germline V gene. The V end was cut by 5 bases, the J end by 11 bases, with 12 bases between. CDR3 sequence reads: CASGIERQAFF. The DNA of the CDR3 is TGTGCTAGTGGTATCGAGAGGCAGGCTTTCTTT. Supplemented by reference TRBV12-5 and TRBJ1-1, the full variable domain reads DARVTQTPRHKVTEMGQEVTMRCQPILGHNTVFWYRQTMMQGLELLAYFRNRAPLDDSGMPKDRFSAEMPDATLATLKIQPSEPRDSAVYFCASGIERQAFFGQGTRLTVV.

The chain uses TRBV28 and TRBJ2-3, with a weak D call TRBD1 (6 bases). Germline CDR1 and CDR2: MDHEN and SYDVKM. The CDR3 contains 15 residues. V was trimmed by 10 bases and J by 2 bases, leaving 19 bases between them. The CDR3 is CATRDSGEDTDTQYF. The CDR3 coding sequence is TGTGCCACCCGAGATTCAGGGGAAGACACAGATACGCAGTATTTT.

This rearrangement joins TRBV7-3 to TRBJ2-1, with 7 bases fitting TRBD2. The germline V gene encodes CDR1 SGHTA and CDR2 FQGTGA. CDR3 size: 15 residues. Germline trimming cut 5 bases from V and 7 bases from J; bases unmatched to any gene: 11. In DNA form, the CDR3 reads TGTGCCAGCAGCGATAGGGCGGGAGCGTCAAATGAGCAGTTCTTC. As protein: CASSDRAGASNEQFF. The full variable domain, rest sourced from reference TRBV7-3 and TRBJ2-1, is GAGVSQTPSNKVTEKGKYVELRCDPISGHTALYWYRQSLGQGPEFLIYFQGTGAADDSGLPNDRFFAVRPEGSVSTLKIQRTERGDSAVYLCASSDRAGASNEQFFGPGTRLTVL.

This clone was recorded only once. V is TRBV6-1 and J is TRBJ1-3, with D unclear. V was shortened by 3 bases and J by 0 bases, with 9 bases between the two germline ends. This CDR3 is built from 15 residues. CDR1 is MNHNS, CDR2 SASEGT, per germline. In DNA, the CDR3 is TGTGCCAGCAGTGAGGGCATCTACTCTGGAAACACCATATATTTT. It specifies CASSEGIYSGNTIYF.

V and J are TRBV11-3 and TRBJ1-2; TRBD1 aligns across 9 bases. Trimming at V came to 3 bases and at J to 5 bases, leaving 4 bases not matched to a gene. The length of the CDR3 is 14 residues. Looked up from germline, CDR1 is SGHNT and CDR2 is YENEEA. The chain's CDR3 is CASSLPGQGYGYTF. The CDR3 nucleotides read TGTGCCAGCAGCTTGCCGGGACAGGGATATGGCTACACCTTC.

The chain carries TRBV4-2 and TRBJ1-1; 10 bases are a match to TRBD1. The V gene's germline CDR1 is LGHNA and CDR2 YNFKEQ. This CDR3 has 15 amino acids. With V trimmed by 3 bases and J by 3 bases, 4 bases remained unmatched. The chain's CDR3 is CASSQRQGADTEAFF. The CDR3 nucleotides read TGTGCCAGCAGCCAGAGACAGGGGGCAGACACTGAAGCTTTCTTT.

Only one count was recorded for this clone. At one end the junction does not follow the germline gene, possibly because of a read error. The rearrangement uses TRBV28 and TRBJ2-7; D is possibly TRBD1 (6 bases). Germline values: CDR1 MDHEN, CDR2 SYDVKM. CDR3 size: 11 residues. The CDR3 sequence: CASSFLGHSSF. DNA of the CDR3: TGTGCCAGCAGTTTTTTGGGACACTCAAGCTTC.

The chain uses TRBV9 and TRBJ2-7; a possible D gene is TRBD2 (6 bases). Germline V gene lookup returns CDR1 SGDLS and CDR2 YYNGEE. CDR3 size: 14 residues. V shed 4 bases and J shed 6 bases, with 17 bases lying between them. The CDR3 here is CASSTRDGRGEQYF. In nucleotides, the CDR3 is TGTGCCAGCAGCACAAGGGACGGGCGGGGCGAGCAGTACTTC.

The CDR3 bases are TGTGCCAGTAGTGTCCTGGACAGGGTTGGCTACACCTTC. This encodes CASSVLDRVGYTF. This chain connects TRBV19 to TRBJ1-2, with 8 bases matching TRBD1. The length of the CDR3 is 13 residues. The ends lost 5 bases at V and 7 bases at J; junction bases unmatched: 6. Per germline, CDR1 LNHDA and CDR2 SQIVND (reference sequence).

CDR3 amino acids: CASSPAETHIQYF. CDR3 sequence (DNA): TGTGCCAGCTCACCAGCCGAAACACACATTCAGTACTTC. The chain employs TRBV18 and TRBJ2-4; no clear D gene. Trimming left V 2 bases short and J 8 bases short, with 10 bases between. This CDR3 spans 13 amino acids. The germline V gene encodes CDR1 KGHSH and CDR2 LQKENI.

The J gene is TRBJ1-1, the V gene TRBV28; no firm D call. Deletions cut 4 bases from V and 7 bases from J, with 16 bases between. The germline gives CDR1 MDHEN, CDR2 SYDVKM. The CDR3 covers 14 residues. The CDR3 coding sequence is TGTGCCAGCAGTTCCCTCCTAGGAGAGATTGAAGCTTTCTTT. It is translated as CASSSLLGEIEAFF.

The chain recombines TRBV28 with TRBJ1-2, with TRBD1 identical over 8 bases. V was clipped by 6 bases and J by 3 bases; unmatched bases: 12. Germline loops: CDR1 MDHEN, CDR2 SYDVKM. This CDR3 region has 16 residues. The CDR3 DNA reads TGTGCCAGCAGCTCCGGGACAGGACCCCGGGACTATGGCTACACCTTC. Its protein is CASSSGTGPRDYGYTF.

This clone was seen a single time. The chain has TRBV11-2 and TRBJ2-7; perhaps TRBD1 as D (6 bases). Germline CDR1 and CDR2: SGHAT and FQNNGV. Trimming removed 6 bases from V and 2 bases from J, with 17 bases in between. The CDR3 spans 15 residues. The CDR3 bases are TGTGCCAGCAGGGGCGTCAGGGGAAGAACCTACGAGCAGTACTTC. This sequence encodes CASRGVRGRTYEQYF.

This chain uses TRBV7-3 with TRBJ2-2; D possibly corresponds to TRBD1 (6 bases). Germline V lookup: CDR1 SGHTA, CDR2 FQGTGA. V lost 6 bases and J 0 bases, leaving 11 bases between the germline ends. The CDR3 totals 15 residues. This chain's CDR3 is CASRDGTTNTGELFF. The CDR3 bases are TGTGCCAGCAGGGACGGGACAACGAACACCGGGGAGCTGTTTTTT.

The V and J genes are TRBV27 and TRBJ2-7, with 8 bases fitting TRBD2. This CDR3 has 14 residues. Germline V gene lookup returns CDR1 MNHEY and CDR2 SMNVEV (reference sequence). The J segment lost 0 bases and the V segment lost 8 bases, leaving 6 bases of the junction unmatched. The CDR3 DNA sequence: TGTGCCAGCCGGGAGCGGGAGAGCTCCTACGAGCAGTACTTC. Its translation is CASRERESSYEQYF.

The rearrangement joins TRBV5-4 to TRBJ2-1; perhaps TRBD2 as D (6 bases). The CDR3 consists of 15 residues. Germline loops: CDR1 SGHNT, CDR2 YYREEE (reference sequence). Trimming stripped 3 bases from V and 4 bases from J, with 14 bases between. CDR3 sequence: CASSWSGGTYNEQFF. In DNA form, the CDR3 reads TGTGCCAGCAGCTGGTCGGGCGGGACTTACAATGAGCAGTTCTTC.